The T cell receptor (beta chain) described here comes from a study of CD8+ T cells in alopecia areata. The overall study: Administration of oral tofacitinib to treated patients was at 5 to 10 mg twice daily.

Extracted RNA was reverse transcribed, and the resulting cDNA served as sequencing template. Sequencing was performed with immunoSEQ multiplex PCR; in TCRdb, only in-frame clones are kept and a portion is missing. This table has some 14,000 clones, 55% to 60% appearing once. Peripheral blood and lesional scalp punch biopsies came from alopecia areata patients. The TCR was taken from a human donor with alopecia areata. The sequences come from skin, collected at week 0.

CDR3 sequence reads: CASSFVLASPSGELFF. CDR3 in DNA: TGTGCCAGCAGCTTTGTGCTAGCGTCCCCCTCCGGGGAGCTGTTTTTT. V is TRBV7-9 and J is TRBJ2-2; D perhaps matches TRBD2 (6 bases). Trimming cost V 3 bases and J 6 bases, with 17 bases left between them. The CDR3 length is 16 residues. The V gene's germline CDR1 is SEHNR and CDR2 FQNEAQ (reference sequence).